This T cell receptor (beta chain) was profiled in a study of T-cell memory formation after mild COVID-19. TCRdb fed the 5' RACE reads into MiXCR, producing one record per CDR3 protein. This table has under 550,000 distinct CDR3 sequences, 18% appearing once. This CDR3 has 13 residues. CDR1 is SGDLS and CDR2 is YYNGEE in the germline V gene. Losses at the gene ends were 5 bases for V and 9 bases for J; bases not matched to a gene: 8. V usage is TRBV9 and J usage is TRBJ2-1, with 7 bases that match TRBD1. This TCR derives from an adult woman who had mild COVID-19 (a few samples of this study predate the infection). Cell type and time point are not known. The sequenced sample consisted of PBMCs or a T cell subset sorted from them (not recorded which). The CDR3 coding sequence is TGTGCCAGCAGGCCAAGCCCAGGGGGTGAGCAGTTCTTC. It is translated as CASRPSPGGEQFF.